This T cell receptor beta chain was profiled in a study of beta chain features in type 1 diabetes. General study points: cDNA-based sequencing might over-represent cells highly expressing TCR. Comparison showed that naive, central memory and Treg TCRB repertoires appeared more similar among patients than among healthy donors. Among type 1 diabetes patients, VDJ junctions had fewer insertions and more deletions. Among all four CD4+ subsets, Type 1 diabetes patients had TCRB CDR3s that were moderately but significantly shorter.

CD45RO/CCR7/CD25/CD127/CD95/CD27 separated CD4+ naive, central memory, regulatory and stem cell-like memory cells by sorting. Expressed TCRB transcripts were sequenced, since all the RNA that had been isolated was reverse transcribed. The table came from immunoSEQ multiplex PCR; TCRdb's copy has only in-frame clones and leaves some out. The data hold hundreds of thousands of clones, with roughly 13% observed a single time. V lost 0 bases, J lost 2 bases, and 23 bases lay in between. Germline CDR1 is GTSNPN and CDR2 is SVGIG (reference sequence). There are 19 residues in the CDR3. Remarks on this clone: What it recognizes is unknown.

J is TRBJ1-5 and V is TRBV30; D remains unclear. The sequenced sample consisted of naive CD4+ T cells from blood. This receptor was identified in a man aged 18 to 29 with type 1 diabetes. In DNA form, the CDR3 reads TGTGCCTGGAGTGTTAAGGGAAAACTGAGCCTTACGGGCAATCAGCCCCAGCATTTT. Its translation: CAWSVKGKLSLTGNQPQHF. The full variable domain, completed using reference TRBV30 and TRBJ1-5, is SQTIHQWPATLVQPVGSPLSLECTVEGTSNPNLYWYRQAAGRGLQLLFYSVGIGQISSEVPQNLSASRPQDRQFILSSKKLLLSDSGFYLCAWSVKGKLSLTGNQPQHFGDGTRLSIL.